This T cell receptor beta chain is drawn from a study of shared clonotypes between healthy human individuals (TCRdb year 2020). Study-wide context: The cohort comprised a couple of women and a few men aged 18 to 49 years. For each donor, CD4 naive and CD4 memory were each given three plates, CD8 naive was given two plates, and CD8 memory was given one plate. To estimate repertoire size and how much clonotype sharing occurs between individuals, the study deeply sequenced the blood TCR repertoires of about five healthy adults. To increase sequencing depth and limit assay-specific biases, TCR repertoire library preparation and sequencing were carried out by different laboratories using diverse techniques. Between about 0.9 and 10 billion PBMCs per donor were obtained by leukapheresis.

Using the deep immunoSEQ assay, multiplex PCR amplified TCR CDR3 regions from genomic DNA. For each cell subset, the extracted genomic DNA was distributed evenly across all wells of several immunoSEQ 96-well plates, and each plate served as one replicate. For sorted subsets, each replicate PCR was loaded with roughly 200 ng genomic DNA, equivalent to 25,000 to 35,000 T cell genomes. The purified libraries were quantified using a Qubit 3.0 fluorometer, sized with a Bioanalyzer 2100, and then quantified again using the KAPA Library Quantification kit. A separate single-read 150-cycle Illumina NextSeq 550 flow cell was used to sequence each immunoSEQ 96-well plate. In the original analysis: Because only junctional sequences without quality scores were contained in the immunoSEQ output, filtering matching that applied to full-length reads could not be performed. To assign V/J genes and CDR3, sequences were annotated against IMGT germline references using PyIR, a Python wrapper for IgBLAST v1.9. Reads were filtered out if the reads had weak V/J assignments (E-value above 1e-6), no CDR3, stop codons, out-of-frame junctions, or ambiguous translated residues. V3J clonotypes were defined as sequences sharing an identical inferred V gene, J gene, and CDR3 amino acid sequence. To compute the percentage overlap between repertoires, the number of shared unique clonotypes was divided by the size of the smaller repertoire. Richness of each repertoire was evaluated using RTK rarefaction, the Chao1 estimator, and Recon v2.1 estimates of unobserved clonotypes. Generation probabilities for all TCRbeta clonotypes obtained by the gDNA method from several donors were computed using OLGA. This immuneACCESS table, as held by TCRdb, lists in-frame sequences with V and J called but not all clones. Of the missing ones, under half trace to an unresolved V gene in checked studies; the others have no known cause. V, J and clone size are taken as reported in that table, and D and trimming were inferred from the DNA itself. Across this sample there are about 1.1 million clones, with 70% to 85% seen only once. The top ten hold about 0.89% of the sample.

Trimming takes 8 bases from V and 6 bases from J, and the germline ends sit 15 bases apart. Sequences SGDLS (CDR1) and YYNGEE (CDR2) are obtained from the germline V gene. The CDR3 has 12 amino acids, counting the end cysteine and phenylalanine. Only the CDR3 DNA is retained, 36 bases long and in frame from the first base. Findings and caveats that apply to the study as a whole: Rarefaction of sorted-subset datasets indicated incomplete sequencing despite the large sequencing depth. Across a few donors, around 5% of naive CD4, around 3.3% of naive CD8, 2% to 2.5% of memory CD4, and 0.4% of memory CD8 clonotypes were shared. Higher generation probabilities were observed for clonotypes shared by all four sorted-subset donors than for non-shared clonotypes. Pairwise subsampling led to the expectation that sequencing depth would affect the degree of clonotype sharing among donors. Only blood was sampled, and tissue TCR repertoires likely differ from those in blood. Naive subsets generally had larger estimated clonotype richness than memory subsets did. The small number of donors limited the genetic and exposure-history diversity represented.

Donors were healthy HIV-negative adults with no recently reported acute infections or vaccinations. Every donor was a Caucasian adult residing in Nashville, Tennessee, USA. CD4+ T cells were enriched by magnetic negative selection; naive cells were then positively selected on CD45RA, and the negative fraction formed the memory subset. Blood was obtained by leukapheresis, after which PBMCs were separated by Ficoll-Histopaque density gradient centrifugation and cryopreserved in liquid nitrogen vapor phase. Analytical flow cytometry was used to check the purity and quantity of each magnetically sorted T cell population. Each sorted fraction had its genomic DNA isolated and then quantified by UV absorbance on a Nanodrop 2000c. Of note for this clone: No antigen is known for it. Per-base quality was not reported, and no clone a single base away is much larger than it.

This receptor was taken from a man between 18 and 35 years old in good health. Some clones in this sample may be carry-over from other donors' samples. The chain is encoded by TRBV9 joined to TRBJ2-7; no D gene can be assigned with confidence. Sequenced sample: memory CD4+ T cells from PBMCs. The cell subset or site label, as the study defines it: CD45RA-negative fraction. The CDR3 protein is CARSDAFREQYF. The nucleotides read TGTGCCAGATCTGATGCTTTCCGCGAGCAGTACTTC.